This T cell receptor beta chain was identified during a study of T-cell reconstitution after alpha-beta-depleted transplantation in children. The study, taken as a whole, reports: Expanded graft clones numbering several hundred reportedly gave rise to alpha-beta T cells about two months after transplant. The study traced high day-60 TCRbeta diversity in some patients to surviving recipient T cells and thymic progenitors. T cells produced anew were the main source of T-cell counts and diversity one year after transplant.

This clonotype showed up many times. Its antigen is as yet unknown. Preparing the TCRbeta library involved the use of unique molecular identifiers. TCRdb recomputed calls from the PCR reads with MiXCR, one row per CDR3 protein. Found here are around 270,000 distinct CDR3 sequences, 6.5% to 9% of them singletons; the top ten hold approximately 8.2%. Trimming took off 2 bases at V and 8 bases at J, with 10 bases between the two ends. The CDR3 spans 13 residues. Germline V CDR1 and CDR2: ENHRY, SYGVKD. The source material was peripheral blood, sampled 360 days after TCRalphabeta/CD19-depleted stem cell transplant. This rearrangement joins TRBV10-3 to TRBJ1-5, with unresolved D. This clonotype originated in a female patient aged 2-10 years who had a stem cell transplant for Fanconi anemia, so the T cells may come from the graft donor. For the CDR3, the DNA is TGTGCCATCAGTGAGGCGGATCTTGAGCCCCAGCATTTT. This translates into CAISEADLEPQHF.